Detailed here is one T cell receptor beta chain. Its antigen is unknown. These data are taken from a study of T cell responses to AZD1222 COVID-19 vaccine. At the level of the study: Pooling covered second doses at about 4 or about 12 weeks.

General study results and limits: Donors were chiefly white British, with a greater number of females, and clonal diversity was perhaps underestimated. The study sampled repertoires only after the peak T cell response.

The V end lost 6 bases, the J end lost 0 bases, and 6 bases lay between the germline ends. The CDR3 is 12 residues long. Sequenced by immunoSEQ multiplex PCR; TCRdb stores in-frame clones only, minus some. The sample lists 200,000 or so clones, 90% to 95% seen once, with 9.2% in the top ten. Sample: peripheral blood, taken on day 0 of AZD1222 vaccination. The chain employs TRBV12-3 or TRBV12-4 and TRBJ2-7; no firm D call. This TCR was sampled from an adult in good health. The CDR3 loop is CASSGYSYEQYF. The CDR3 DNA sequence: TGTGCCAGCAGCGGGTACTCCTACGAGCAGTACTTC.